This TCR beta chain emerged from a study of T cells in Graves' hyperthyroidism and ophthalmopathy. The CDR3 covers 14 residues. V dropped 6 bases and J dropped 4; count of bases not matched to a gene: 9. Researchers took RNA transcripts and amplified the TCR beta CDR3 regions from them. The HTBI set primed first-round TCR CDR3 RT-PCR. Each CDR3 protein is one row after TCRdb ran MiXCR on the multiplex PCR reads. The sample holds 470,000 or so distinct CDR3 sequences, 20% to 25% seen once. This clonotype was detected many times. This chain uses TRBV12-3 or TRBV12-4 with TRBJ2-7, with 7 nucleotides matching TRBD2. This TCR came from a man between 18 and 35 years old with Graves' hyperthyroidism. The sample was blood. As DNA, the CDR3 is TGTGCCAGCAGGCTTAGCGGGCTGAGTTACGAGCAGTACTTC. Translating it yields CASRLSGLSYEQYF.